This T cell receptor beta chain was captured in a study of spatial heterogeneity in lung cancer (dated by TCRdb to between 2018 and 2021). Notes on the research overall: Beta-chain transcripts were consistently detected in greater numbers than alpha-chain transcripts, which likely reflects a higher abundance of beta-chain transcripts. In the raw uncorrected reads, each unique combination of TCR and UMI appeared more than ten times on average. In non-small cell lung cancer, the study made a quantitative comparison of TCR alpha and beta repertoires among multiple tumor regions, matched nontumor lung and blood. Nonsynonymous mutation counts, determined by whole-exome sequencing of tumor tissue, were related to features of the TCR repertoire. Both alpha and beta chains were TCR-sequenced in around 220 tumor regions, under 70 matched nontumor lung samples and some 56 PBMC samples obtained at surgery. Study-level results and caveats: Ubiquitous expanded tumor TCRs were found in blood more often at tumor resection than at routine follow-up. Additional single-cell paired TCR alpha and beta sequencing was considered necessary to confirm, at a functional level, the hypothesis that regional TCRs recognize regional mutations.

The V and J ends are trimmed by 0 bases and 0 bases, leaving 9 bases between them. CDR1 KGHSH and CDR2 LQKENI are derived from the germline V gene. The CDR3 covers 15 residues, taking in both the cysteine and the phenylalanine. The retained sequence is limited to the CDR3, 45 bases, with the frame set at the first base. The library was prepared using 5' RACE. The instrument was a NextSeq 500. To allow correction of PCR and sequencing errors, the TCR library protocol tagged every TCR cDNA molecule with a unique molecular identifier. In the source study's methods: Decombinator tools were used for TCR identification, UMI-based error correction and CDR3 extraction. Expanded TCRs were defined as those above a frequency of 2 per 1,000, corresponding to the top 1% of the tumor frequency distribution. Renyi diversity was computed with the R vegan package after each repertoire had been subsampled 100 times to 5,000 TCRs. CDR3 similarity networks were constructed using string-kernel similarity of amino acid triplets, with links drawn between CDR3s whose pairwise similarity was above 0.82. The raw public data were reprocessed by TCRdb itself: fastp quality trimming at Q25, MiXCR clonotype calling, in-frame beta chains only. Merged by CDR3 protein, the rows form single entries marked with the most common genes and DNA. The V and J calls and clone size are TCRdb's, not the authors'. This sample gives 9,500 to 12,000 distinct CDR3 sequences in total; about 24% of them show up just once. The top ten hold about a third of the sample.

The time point label, as the study defines it: sample taken at primary tumor resection. For TCR sequencing, whole RNA was extracted from tumor and nontumor lung tissue, or from cryopreserved PBMC samples, and no cell sorting was done. Donors were about 70 patients with early-stage, untreated non-small cell lung cancer from the lung TRACERx cohort. Patients were selected for TCR sequencing only if sufficient RNA was available from at least two tumor regions. In regard to this clonotype: No antigen is known for it. No qualities accompany the bases; no much larger clone lies one base away.

This sequence was found in a female donor with early-stage non-small cell lung cancer. The sequencing used PBMCs, collected at surgery. The chain uses TRBV18 and TRBJ2-7; the D gene is perhaps TRBD2, on 6 matching bases. The DNA sequence follows: TGTGCCAGCTCACCACCGGACTATCTCTCCTACGAGCAGTACTTC. Translation gives CASSPPDYLSYEQYF.